A single sample gave rise to the 24 T cell receptor beta chains below, sequenced in a study of T cell changes during pregnancy in multiple sclerosis. The table came from immunoSEQ multiplex PCR; TCRdb's copy has only in-frame clones and leaves some out. The sample consists of under 130,000 clones, approximately 90% of them appearing once. The starting material was peripheral blood, obtained after pregnancy. These receptors originate from a female donor with multiple sclerosis, enrolled in a pregnancy study.

The chain links TRBV7-2 to TRBJ2-2; D uncertain. In germline, CDR1 is SGHTA, CDR2 FQGNSA. V gave up 3 bases and J gave up 6 bases, with 17 bases separating them. CDR3 length: 16 amino acids. The chain's CDR3 is CASSLGGPPWAGELFF. The DNA of the CDR3 is TGTGCCAGCAGCTTGGGTGGGCCACCCTGGGCCGGGGAGCTGTTTTTT.

The chain is built from TRBV7-6 and TRBJ2-7; 11 positions agree with TRBD2. CDR1 and CDR2 (germline): SGHVS, FNYEAQ. The CDR3 sequence is 20 residues long. V dropped 4 bases and J dropped 3; count of bases not matched to a gene: 20. CDR3 in DNA: TGTGCCAGCAGCTCAGGAGAAGGACTAGCGGGCGGCCTAGGGGGCTACGAGCAGTACTTC. Translation gives CASSSGEGLAGGLGGYEQYF.

The gene calls are TRBV15 and TRBJ1-4; TRBD1 might be the D (5 bases). This CDR3 has 15 residues. V lost 2 bases, J lost 3 bases, and 10 bases lay in between. Germline V gene lookup returns CDR1 LNHNV and CDR2 YYDKDF (reference sequence). The CDR3 DNA follows: TGTGCCACCAGCAGAACAGGACTAGCTAATGAAAAACTGTTTTTT. The encoded protein is CATSRTGLANEKLFF.

V is TRBV5-5 and J is TRBJ1-3; D unresolved. Germline CDR1 SGHKS, CDR2 YYEKEE (reference sequence). CDR3 size: 17 residues. V was trimmed by 4 bases and J by 4 bases, leaving 21 bases between them. CDR3 coding DNA: TGTGCCAGCAGCCCCGACCCGACGGGGAAATTAGGAAACACCATATATTTT. It translates to CASSPDPTGKLGNTIYF.

V and J are TRBV7-3 and TRBJ2-3, with TRBD2 matching 10 bases. V dropped 2 bases and J dropped 6; count of bases not matched to a gene: 5. Germline lookup yields CDR1 SGHTA and CDR2 FQGTGA. The CDR3 is 15 amino acids. CDR3 DNA: TGTGCCAGCAGCTTACTAGCGGGGGATACGGATACGCAGTATTTT. As protein: CASSLLAGDTDTQYF.

The chain combines TRBV9 with TRBJ2-2; 10 nucleotides agree with TRBD2. Trimming took 6 bases from V and 1 from J; bases not matched to a gene: 9. The germline V gene has CDR1 SGDLS and CDR2 YYNGEE. The CDR3 length is 17 residues. The CDR3 loop reads CASMRGSGGVNTGELFF. The CDR3 DNA follows: TGTGCCAGCATGAGAGGGAGCGGGGGGGTGAACACCGGGGAGCTGTTTTTT.

The V and J genes are TRBV6-1 and TRBJ2-5; perhaps TRBD1 as D (5 bases). V lost 0 bases and J 4 bases, leaving 12 bases between the germline ends. CDR1 is MNHNS, CDR2 SASEGT, per germline. The CDR3 is made up of 15 amino acids. For the CDR3, the DNA is TGTGCCAGCAGTGAAGCATGGCAGGGCAGAGAGACCCAGTACTTC. Encoded protein: CASSEAWQGRETQYF.

The V gene is TRBV5-4, the J gene TRBJ2-6; tentative D call: TRBD1 (5 bases). The germline V gene has CDR1 SGHNT and CDR2 YYREEE (reference sequence). The CDR3 extends over 16 amino acids. Deletions cut 6 bases from V and 2 bases from J, with 15 bases between. CDR3 sequence reads: CASTFGRGTGANVLTF. DNA of the CDR3: TGTGCCAGCACCTTCGGTAGGGGAACTGGGGCCAACGTCCTGACTTTC. The full variable domain, completed using reference TRBV5-4 and TRBJ2-6, is ETGVTQSPTHLIKTRGQQVTLRCSSQSGHNTVSWYQQALGQGPQFIFQYYREEENGRGNFPPRFSGLQFPNYSSELNVNALELDDSALYLCASTFGRGTGANVLTFGAGSRLTVL.

The genes are TRBV11-3 and TRBJ1-1, with 10 positions matching TRBD1. CDR3 length: 14 residues. Looked up from germline, CDR1 is SGHNT and CDR2 is YENEEA. V lost 4 bases to trimming and J lost 4 bases; unmatched junction nucleotides: 3. CDR3 region: CASSSGTGVTEAFF. The CDR3 DNA is TGTGCCAGCAGCTCCGGGACAGGGGTCACTGAAGCTTTCTTT.

The genes are TRBV27 and TRBJ1-3; D remains unclear. Trimming removed 4 bases from V and 4 bases from J, with 8 bases in between. The germline CDR1 and CDR2 sequences are MNHEY and SMNVEV (reference sequence). This CDR3 is 13 amino acids long. This chain's CDR3 is CASSSPEGNTIYF. The CDR3 DNA follows: TGTGCCAGCAGTTCCCCGGAGGGAAACACCATATATTTT.

V is TRBV7-2 and J is TRBJ2-1; TRBD2 aligns across 10 bases. Trimming removed 4 bases from V and 6 bases from J; junction bases left unmatched: 9. This CDR3 region has 16 residues. Per germline, CDR1 SGHTA and CDR2 FQGNSA. The CDR3 bases are TGTGCCAGCAGCTATGTAGCGGGGGGAATAGTCAATGAGCAGTTCTTC. It specifies CASSYVAGGIVNEQFF.

The CDR3 DNA is TGTGCCAGCAGTACCGTAGCGGGGGCCAAAGAGACCCAGTACTTC. Its translation: CASSTVAGAKETQYF. The chain combines TRBV28 with TRBJ2-5, with 9 bases that match TRBD2. J lost 3 bases, V lost 5 bases, and 7 bases had no gene match. The length of the CDR3 is 15 residues. Germline V gene sequence: CDR1 MDHEN, CDR2 SYDVKM.

This rearrangement joins TRBV11-2 to TRBJ1-5, with TRBD1 as a possible D gene (5 bases). The germline V gene has CDR1 SGHAT and CDR2 FQNNGV. The CDR3 is 15 residues long. Trimming pared 0 bases from V and 0 bases from J, leaving 6 bases between. CDR3 in DNA: TGTGCCAGCAGCTTAGAAGGGGATAGCAATCAGCCCCAGCATTTT. Its translation is CASSLEGDSNQPQHF.

This chain joins TRBV7-8 and TRBJ1-1; D is possibly TRBD1 (5 bases). With 8 bases removed from V and 4 bases from J, the gap between germline ends came to 14 bases. Germline assignment: CDR1 SGHVS and CDR2 FQNEAQ. CDR3 length: 13 amino acids. CDR3 DNA sequence: TGTGCCAGCGACGGGGCGGGGGGCACTGAAGCTTTCTTT. Translation: CASDGAGGTEAFF.

The rearrangement uses TRBV11-3 and TRBJ1-1; maybe TRBD1 (6 bases). CDR3 length: 15 amino acids. Trimming cost V 4 bases and J 9 bases, with 21 bases left between them. Germline CDR1 is SGHNT and CDR2 is YENEEA. The CDR3 DNA sequence: TGTGCCAGCAGCTCTAAAGGGGGTACCGGGACGCAAGCTTTCTTT. Protein product: CASSSKGGTGTQAFF.

This rearrangement joins TRBV19 to TRBJ2-5, with D tentatively TRBD2 (6 bases). The V gene lost 2 bases and the J gene lost 5 bases, with 15 bases spanning the gap. The CDR3 runs 15 residues. Germline V gene lookup returns CDR1 LNHDA and CDR2 SQIVND (reference sequence). The CDR3 sequence is CASSINSGVVETQYF. The CDR3 nucleotides read TGTGCCAGTAGTATAAATTCGGGGGTCGTGGAGACCCAGTACTTC.

The chain links TRBV6-1 to TRBJ1-5; 7 bases are shared with TRBD1. With V trimmed by 6 bases and J by 0 bases, 5 bases remained unmatched. The CDR3 is made up of 15 amino acids. Germline V CDR1 and CDR2: MNHNS, SASEGT. The CDR3 reads CASRETGYSNQPQHF. CDR3 nucleotides: TGTGCCAGCAGGGAGACAGGGTATAGCAATCAGCCCCAGCATTTT.

V and J are TRBV19 and TRBJ1-1, with D uncertain. Germline loops: CDR1 LNHDA, CDR2 SQIVND (reference sequence). Trimming pared 6 bases from V and 0 bases from J, leaving 8 bases between. This CDR3 spans 13 amino acids. CDR3 in DNA: TGTGCCAGTAGGTCGGGTATGAACACTGAAGCTTTCTTT. It encodes CASRSGMNTEAFF.

The chain joins TRBV28 to TRBJ1-5, with TRBD1 identical over 10 bases. Germline CDR1 reads MDHEN; CDR2 reads SYDVKM. The CDR3 is 15 residues long. J was trimmed by 1 base and V by 8 bases; bases with no gene match: 5. DNA of the CDR3: TGTGCCAGCCGGACAGGGGGAGGGAGCAATCAGCCCCAGCATTTT. This translates into CASRTGGGSNQPQHF.

The chain has TRBV6-1 and TRBJ2-5; D uncertain. V lost 8 bases, J lost 5 bases, and 15 bases lay in between. This CDR3 spans 13 amino acids. CDR1 MNHNS and CDR2 SASEGT come from the germline V gene. CDR3 region: CASGWVPRETQYF. The DNA for the CDR3 is TGTGCCAGCGGTTGGGTGCCGAGGGAGACCCAGTACTTC.

The CDR3 sequence: CASSGTSAIYNEQFF. CDR3 bases: TGTGCCAGCAGCGGGACTAGCGCCATCTACAATGAGCAGTTCTTC. The V call is TRBV6-1, the J call TRBJ2-1; TRBD2 matches at 10 bases. Losses at the gene ends were 6 bases for V and 3 bases for J; bases not matched to a gene: 5. The length of the CDR3 is 15 residues. The germline V gene encodes CDR1 MNHNS and CDR2 SASEGT.

This clone showed up just once. This chain uses TRBV11-2 with TRBJ2-4; 7 nucleotides agree with TRBD1. Germline V gives CDR1 SGHAT, CDR2 FQNNGV. This CDR3 is built from 14 residues. Losses at the gene ends were 1 base for V and 8 bases for J; bases not matched to a gene: 5. The CDR3 DNA follows: TGTGCCAGCAGCTTAGGAGGGCAGGGGGACATTCAGTACTTC. Encoded protein: CASSLGGQGDIQYF.

The rearrangement links TRBV7-3 to TRBJ1-2; D gene uncertain. CDR3 length equals 13 residues. Germline V gene data show CDR1 as SGHTA and CDR2 as FQGTGA. V was cut by 5 bases and J by 4 bases, with 11 bases left in between. This CDR3 reads CASSPGGTYGYTF. The CDR3 DNA reads as TGTGCCAGCAGCCCCGGTGGTACCTATGGCTACACCTTC.

V gene TRBV9 combines with J gene TRBJ2-7; a weak D match, TRBD2 (5 bases). With 0 bases removed from V and 3 bases from J, the gap between germline ends came to 16 bases. This CDR3 is built from 16 residues. CDR1 and CDR2 from the germline V gene are SGDLS and YYNGEE. The CDR3 protein is CASSVGVGVGLYEQYF. The CDR3 DNA sequence: TGTGCCAGCAGCGTAGGGGTGGGAGTAGGGCTCTACGAGCAGTACTTC.